A selection of T cell receptor beta chains follows, all from one sample in a study of T-cell reconstitution after alpha-beta-depleted transplantation in children. Each CDR3 protein gets one entry after TCRdb re-called the PCR reads with MiXCR. The sample has over 400,000 distinct CDR3 sequences; 12% are singletons. The material was PBMCs from the stem cell graft donor, obtained from the stem cell graft. These receptors came from a human donor who donated a stem cell graft to a child with combined immunodeficiency. The CDR3 runs from the conserved cysteine through the conserved F or W. The D gene is left open where the match is weak. The size of a clone is reported for some rows only, either as once, few or many, or as a class for expanded clones.

V	size	J	D	CDR3	DNA
TRBV10-3	many	TRBJ2-1	-	CAISVGRTGTAQYNEQFF	TGTGCCATCAGCGTTGGGAGAACCGGGACCGCGCAATACAATGAGCAGTTCTTC
TRBV24-1	few	TRBJ2-5	-	CATSGNYEETQYF	TGTGCCACCAGTGGCAATTATGAGGAGACCCAGTACTTC
TRBV12-3/TRBV12-4	many	TRBJ2-6	-	CASSPDPSGANVLTF	TGTGCCAGCAGCCCAGACCCCTCTGGGGCCAACGTCCTGACTTTC
TRBV7-8	-	TRBJ2-3	-	CASSPPGPMGLFTDTQYF	TGTGCCAGCAGCCCCCCGGGACCGATGGGTCTCTTCACAGATACGCAGTATTTT
TRBV27	-	TRBJ1-1	TRBD1	CASSSTGASRGTEAFF	TGTGCCAGCAGTTCGACAGGGGCCTCCCGGGGCACTGAAGCTTTCTTT
TRBV10-3	-	TRBJ2-1	TRBD1	CAIIPGQAYNEQFF	TGTGCCATCATCCCGGGACAGGCCTACAATGAGCAGTTCTTC
TRBV18	few	TRBJ2-2	-	CASSLWTGELFF	TGTGCCAGCTCCCTTTGGACCGGGGAGCTGTTTTTT
TRBV12-3/TRBV12-4	many	TRBJ2-1	TRBD2	CASSSPSRGRANEQFF	TGTGCCAGCAGTTCCCCCTCGCGCGGGAGGGCCAATGAGCAGTTCTTC
TRBV5-6	-	TRBJ1-1	-	CASSSIGPEAFF	TGTGCCAGCAGCTCCATCGGTCCTGAAGCTTTCTTT
TRBV12-3/TRBV12-4	many	TRBJ1-2	TRBD1	CASLGQVGGYTF	TGTGCCAGCCTGGGACAGGTGGGCGGCTACACCTTC
TRBV20-1	many	TRBJ2-3	TRBD2	CSANGLAGANF	TGCAGTGCTAACGGACTAGCGGGAGCAAATTTT
TRBV12-3/TRBV12-4	many	TRBJ2-5	TRBD1	CASRPGTGIEETQYF	TGTGCCAGCAGACCCGGGACAGGGATTGAAGAGACCCAGTACTTC
TRBV27	few	TRBJ2-7	TRBD2	CARETGLAGEFPFSEQYF	TGTGCCAGGGAAACCGGACTAGCGGGAGAGTTCCCCTTTTCCGAGCAGTACTTC
TRBV5-6	-	TRBJ1-1	-	CASSLVVGLTEAFF	TGTGCCAGCAGCTTAGTGGTGGGGCTCACTGAAGCTTTCTTT
TRBV4-1	few	TRBJ1-2	-	CASSQVEGALSYGYTF	TGCGCCAGCAGCCAAGTGGAAGGGGCCCTTAGCTATGGCTACACCTTC
TRBV20-1	-	TRBJ1-5	-	CSAMRSFNQPQHF	TGCAGTGCTATGCGCAGTTTCAATCAGCCCCAGCATTTT
TRBV12-3/TRBV12-4	-	TRBJ1-5	-	CASSLAGGGPNQPQHF	TGTGCCAGCAGTTTAGCTGGGGGGGGCCCCAATCAGCCCCAGCATTTT
TRBV15	few	TRBJ2-3	-	CATSGSGRSTDTQYF	TGTGCCACCAGCGGGTCCGGGAGAAGCACAGATACGCAGTATTTT
TRBV7-9	few	TRBJ1-1	-	CASSLAARLNTEAFF	TGTGCCAGCAGCTTAGCGGCAAGGCTGAACACTGAAGCTTTCTTT
TRBV5-1	few	TRBJ1-2	-	CASSQTRGIDGYTF	TGCGCCAGCAGCCAGACCAGGGGAATTGATGGCTACACCTTC
TRBV27	many	TRBJ2-2	-	CASSPFNPWTGELFF	TGTGCCAGCAGTCCATTCAACCCATGGACCGGGGAGCTGTTTTTT
TRBV18	few	TRBJ1-1	-	CASSPMDSLNTEAFF	TGTGCCAGCTCACCAATGGACAGTTTGAACACTGAAGCTTTCTTT
TRBV5-1	many	TRBJ2-7	-	CASSFNTGPYEQYF	TGCGCCAGCAGCTTCAACACAGGCCCCTACGAGCAGTACTTC
TRBV5-5	-	TRBJ2-1	-	CASSRDWGANEQFF	TGTGCCAGCAGCCGAGACTGGGGGGCAAATGAGCAGTTCTTC
TRBV6-2/TRBV6-3	-	TRBJ2-1	TRBD2	CASRASGGPYNEQFF	TGTGCCAGCAGGGCTAGCGGCGGTCCCTACAATGAGCAGTTCTTC
TRBV12-3/TRBV12-4	few	TRBJ2-7	-	CASGFSAADDEQYF	TGTGCCAGCGGATTCTCCGCCGCGGACGACGAGCAGTACTTC
TRBV6-5	few	TRBJ2-7	-	CASSLTGVMYEQYF	TGTGCCAGCAGCCTAACAGGTGTCATGTACGAGCAGTACTTC
TRBV27	many	TRBJ1-1	-	CASSLRGVGTEAFF	TGTGCCAGCAGTTTGAGGGGGGTCGGCACTGAAGCTTTCTTT
TRBV29-1	-	TRBJ2-3	TRBD2	CSCPTSGSTDTQYF	TGCAGCTGTCCGACTAGCGGGAGCACAGATACGCAGTATTTT
TRBV12-3/TRBV12-4	-	TRBJ2-1	-	CASSPPDPDEQFF	TGTGCCAGCAGTCCCCCGGATCCCGATGAGCAGTTCTTC